This TCR beta chain was identified in a study of T cells in Graves' hyperthyroidism and ophthalmopathy. Findings and limits, study-wide: Most clonotypes expanded in the thyroid (above 0.001) were also present in blood.

Concerning this clonotype itself: The target antigen is unknown.

Diagnostic decisions used clinical symptoms, serum thyroxine and TRAb, thyroid ultrasound and orbital computed tomography. From RNA transcripts, TCR beta CDR3 regions were amplified. TCR CDR3 underwent first-round RT-PCR with the HTBI primer set. TCRdb independently ran MiXCR on the multiplex PCR reads; one entry per CDR3 protein. The sample has approximately 400,000 distinct CDR3 sequences; 15% to 19% are singletons. The sequence was obtained from a woman under 30 with Graves' hyperthyroidism. Sequenced sample: blood.

The chain's CDR3 is CASSQGLVVGTQYF. The CDR3 coding sequence is TGTGCCAGCAGCCAAGGACTAGTGGTTGGGACCCAGTACTTC. The V gene is TRBV3-1, the J gene TRBJ2-5; D is perhaps TRBD2 (6 bases). Trimming took off 1 base at V and 7 bases at J, with 13 bases between the two ends. Germline CDR1 reads LGHDT; CDR2 reads YNNKEL (reference sequence). CDR3 length equals 14 residues.